This T cell receptor (beta chain) appears in the sequencing data of a study of T cell changes during pregnancy in multiple sclerosis. The CDR3 contains 16 residues. CDR1 and CDR2 (germline): MGHRA, YSYEKL. J lost 0 bases, V lost 0 bases, and 3 bases had no gene match. Here immunoSEQ multiplex PCR was the method, and the copy in TCRdb shows in-frame clones only, minus some. The table includes about 59,000 clones, approximately 94% detected once. The material sequenced was CD8+ T cells from peripheral blood mononuclear cells, taken after pregnancy. This TCR came from a female donor with multiple sclerosis, enrolled in a pregnancy study. The gene calls are TRBV4-1 and TRBJ1-1, with 8 positions matching TRBD1. The CDR3 region is CASSQEPDRVNTEAFF. CDR3 sequence (DNA): TGCGCCAGCAGCCAAGAGCCGGACAGGGTGAACACTGAAGCTTTCTTT.